This T cell receptor (beta chain) was observed in a study of blood T cell repertoires in COVID-19. Turning to the study itself: The United States, Italy and Spain supplied acute and convalescent COVID-19 samples.

Original data processing: Cell counts per sample came from amplifying reference gene primers. Using immunoSEQ multiplex PCR, the repertoire was profiled, and TCRdb retains in-frame clones only, with some absent. V, J and clone size derive from that table, while D and trimming were established from the DNA sequence. The sample consists of around 280,000 clones, around 90% of them appearing once. Sequencing input: PBMCs or T cells enriched from blood (not recorded which). This TCR derives from a woman aged 18-29 years with acute COVID-19.

CDR3 bases: TGTGCCAGCAGCCAAGGTATGAACACTGAAGCTTTCTTT. Its protein is CASSQGMNTEAFF. J is TRBJ1-1 and V is TRBV14; unclear D gene. Germline assignment: CDR1 SGHDN and CDR2 FVKESK. Trimming shortened V by 1 base and J by 0 bases, and 3 bases separated the two germline ends. This CDR3 contains 13 residues.